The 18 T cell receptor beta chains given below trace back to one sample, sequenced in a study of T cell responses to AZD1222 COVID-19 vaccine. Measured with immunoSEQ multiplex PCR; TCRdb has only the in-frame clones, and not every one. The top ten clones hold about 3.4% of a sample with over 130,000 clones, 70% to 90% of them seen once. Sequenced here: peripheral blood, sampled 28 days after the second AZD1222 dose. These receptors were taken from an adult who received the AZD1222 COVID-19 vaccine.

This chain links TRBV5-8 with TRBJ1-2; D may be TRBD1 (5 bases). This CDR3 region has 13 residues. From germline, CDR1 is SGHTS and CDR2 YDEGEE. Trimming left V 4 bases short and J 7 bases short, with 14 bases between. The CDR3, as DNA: TGTGCCAGCAGCCCGGACACAAACAGTGGCTACACCTTC. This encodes CASSPDTNSGYTF.

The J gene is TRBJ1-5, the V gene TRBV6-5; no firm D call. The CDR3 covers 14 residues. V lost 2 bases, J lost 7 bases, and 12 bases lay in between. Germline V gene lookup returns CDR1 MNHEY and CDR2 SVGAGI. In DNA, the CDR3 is TGTGCCAGCAGTTACCTCTCCACGATACAGCCCCAGCATTTT. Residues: CASSYLSTIQPQHF.

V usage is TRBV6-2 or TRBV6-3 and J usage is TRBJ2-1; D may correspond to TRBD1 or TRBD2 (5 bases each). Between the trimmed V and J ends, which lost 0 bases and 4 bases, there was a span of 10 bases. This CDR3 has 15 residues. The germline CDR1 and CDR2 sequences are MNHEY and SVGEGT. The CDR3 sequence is CASSYSRGRYNEQFF. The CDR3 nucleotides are TGTGCCAGCAGTTACTCACGGGGCCGGTACAATGAGCAGTTCTTC.

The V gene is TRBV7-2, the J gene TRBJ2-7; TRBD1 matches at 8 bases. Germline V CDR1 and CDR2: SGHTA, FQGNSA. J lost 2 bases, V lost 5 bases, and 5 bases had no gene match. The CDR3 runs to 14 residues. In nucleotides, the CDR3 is TGTGCCAGCAGCAACCCGGGACAGGCCTACGAGCAGTACTTC. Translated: CASSNPGQAYEQYF.

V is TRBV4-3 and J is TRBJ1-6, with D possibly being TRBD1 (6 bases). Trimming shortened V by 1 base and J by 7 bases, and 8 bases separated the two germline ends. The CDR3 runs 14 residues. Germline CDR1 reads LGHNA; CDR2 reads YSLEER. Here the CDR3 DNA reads TGCGCCAGCAGCCAAGGAGGGACAAATTCACCCCTCCACTTT. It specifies CASSQGGTNSPLHF.

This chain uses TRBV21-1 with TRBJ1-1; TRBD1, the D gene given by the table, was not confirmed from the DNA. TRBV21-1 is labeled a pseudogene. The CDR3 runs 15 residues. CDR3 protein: CASSKVRTWNTEAFF. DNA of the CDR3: TGTGCCAGCAGCAAAGTTAGGACATGGAACACTGAAGCTTTCTTT.

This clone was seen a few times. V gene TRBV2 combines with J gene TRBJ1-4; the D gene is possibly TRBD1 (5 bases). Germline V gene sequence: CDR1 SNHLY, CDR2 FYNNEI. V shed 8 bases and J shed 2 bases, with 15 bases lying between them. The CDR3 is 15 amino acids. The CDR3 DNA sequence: TGTGCCAGCGTCTATCAGGGAGACACTAATGAAAAACTGTTTTTT. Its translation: CASVYQGDTNEKLFF.

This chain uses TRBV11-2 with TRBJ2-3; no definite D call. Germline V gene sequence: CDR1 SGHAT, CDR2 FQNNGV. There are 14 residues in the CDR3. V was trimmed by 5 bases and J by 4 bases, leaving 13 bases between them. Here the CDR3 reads CASSTDPGADTQYF. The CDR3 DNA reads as TGTGCCAGCAGCACGGATCCCGGCGCAGATACGCAGTATTTT.

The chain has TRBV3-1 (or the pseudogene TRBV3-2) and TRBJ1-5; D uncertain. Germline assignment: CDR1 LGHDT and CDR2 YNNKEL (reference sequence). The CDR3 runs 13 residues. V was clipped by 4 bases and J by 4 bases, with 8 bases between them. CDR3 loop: CASSRQVNQPQHF. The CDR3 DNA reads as TGTGCCAGCAGCCGACAAGTTAATCAGCCCCAGCATTTT.

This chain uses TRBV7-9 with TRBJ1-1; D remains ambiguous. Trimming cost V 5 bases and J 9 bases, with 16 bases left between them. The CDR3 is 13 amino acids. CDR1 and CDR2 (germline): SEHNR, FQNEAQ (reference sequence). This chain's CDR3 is CASSPHTEAKAFF. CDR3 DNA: TGTGCCAGCAGCCCGCATACCGAGGCCAAAGCTTTCTTT.

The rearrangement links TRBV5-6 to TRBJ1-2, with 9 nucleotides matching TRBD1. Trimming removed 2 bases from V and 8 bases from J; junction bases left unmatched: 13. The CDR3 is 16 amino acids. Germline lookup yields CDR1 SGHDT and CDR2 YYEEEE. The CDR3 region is CASSLDPRGQGYGYTF. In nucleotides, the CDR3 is TGTGCCAGCAGCTTAGATCCACGGGGACAGGGTTACGGCTACACCTTC.

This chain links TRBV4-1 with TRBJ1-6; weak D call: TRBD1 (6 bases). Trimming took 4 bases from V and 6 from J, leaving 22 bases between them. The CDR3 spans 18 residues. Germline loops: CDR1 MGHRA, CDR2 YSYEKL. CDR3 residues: CASSPSWIRDRSNSPLHF. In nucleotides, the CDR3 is TGCGCCAGCAGCCCCTCCTGGATCCGAGACAGGAGTAATTCACCCCTCCACTTT.

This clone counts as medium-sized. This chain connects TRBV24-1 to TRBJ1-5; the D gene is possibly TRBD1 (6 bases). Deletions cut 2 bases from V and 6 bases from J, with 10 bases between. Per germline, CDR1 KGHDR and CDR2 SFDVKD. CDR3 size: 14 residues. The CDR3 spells CATSDSGGLQPQHF. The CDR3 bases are TGTGCCACCAGTGATTCGGGGGGCCTTCAGCCCCAGCATTTT.

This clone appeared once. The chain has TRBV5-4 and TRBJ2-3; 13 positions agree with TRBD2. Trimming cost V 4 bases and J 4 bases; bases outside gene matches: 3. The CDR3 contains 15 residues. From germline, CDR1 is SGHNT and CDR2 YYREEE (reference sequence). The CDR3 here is CASSLTSGRADTQYF. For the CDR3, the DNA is TGTGCCAGCAGCCTAACTAGCGGGAGGGCAGATACGCAGTATTTT.

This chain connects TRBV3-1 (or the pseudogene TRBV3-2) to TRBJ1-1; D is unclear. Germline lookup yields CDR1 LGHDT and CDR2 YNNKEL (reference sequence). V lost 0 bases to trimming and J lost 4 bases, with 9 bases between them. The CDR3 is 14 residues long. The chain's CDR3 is CASSQESVGTEAFF. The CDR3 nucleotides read TGTGCCAGCAGCCAAGAATCAGTAGGCACTGAAGCTTTCTTT.

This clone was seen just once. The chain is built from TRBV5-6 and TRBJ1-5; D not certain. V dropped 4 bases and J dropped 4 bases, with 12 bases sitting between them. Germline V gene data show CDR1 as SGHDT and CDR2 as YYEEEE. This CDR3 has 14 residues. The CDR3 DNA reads TGTGCCAGCAGCCGGGCCGGTGTGAATCAGCCCCAGCATTTT. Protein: CASSRAGVNQPQHF.

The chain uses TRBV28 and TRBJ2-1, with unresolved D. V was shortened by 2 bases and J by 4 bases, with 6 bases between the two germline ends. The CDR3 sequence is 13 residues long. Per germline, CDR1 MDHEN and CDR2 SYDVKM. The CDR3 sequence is CASSLIRYNEQFF. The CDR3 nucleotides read TGTGCCAGCAGTTTAATAAGATACAATGAGCAGTTCTTC.

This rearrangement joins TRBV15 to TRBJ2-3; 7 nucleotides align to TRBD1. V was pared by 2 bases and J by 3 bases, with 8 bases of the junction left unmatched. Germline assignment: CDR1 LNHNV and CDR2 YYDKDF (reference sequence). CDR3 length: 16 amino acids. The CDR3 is CATSRSGTDGTDTQYF. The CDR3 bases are TGTGCCACCAGCAGATCCGGGACAGATGGGACAGATACGCAGTATTTT. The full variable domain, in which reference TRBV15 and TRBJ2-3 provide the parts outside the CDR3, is DAMVIQNPRYQVTQFGKPVTLSCSQTLNHNVMYWYQQKSSQAPKLLFHYYDKDFNNEADTPDNFQSRRPNTSFCFLDIRSPGLGDTAMYLCATSRSGTDGTDTQYFGPGTRLTVL.